The 22 T cell receptor beta chains listed next were all sequenced from one sample in a study of cytotoxic CD8 clonotypes in ibrutinib-treated CLL. TCRdb's copy holds only in-frame clones and misses some; the assay was immunoSEQ multiplex PCR. The table has more than 150,000 clones, over 60% seen once. This material consisted of PBMCs, taken after 24 months of ibrutinib treatment. The receptors shown here come from a human donor with chronic lymphocytic leukemia.

The rearrangement uses TRBV6-1 and TRBJ2-1, with TRBD2 matching over 11 bases. Looked up from germline, CDR1 is MNHNS and CDR2 is SASEGT. The CDR3 runs to 15 residues. After removal of 3 bases from V and 4 bases from J, the junction contained 2 bases not matched to a gene. The CDR3 protein is CASSDLAGGYNEQFF. CDR3 DNA: TGTGCCAGCAGTGACCTAGCGGGGGGATACAATGAGCAGTTCTTC.

This chain connects TRBV11-2 to TRBJ2-7, with D perhaps matching TRBD2 (5 bases). CDR3 length: 14 residues. The V end was cut by 5 bases, the J end by 1 base, with 12 bases between. CDR1 is SGHAT, CDR2 FQNNGV, per germline. The CDR3 nucleotides are TGTGCCAGCAGCCATACAGAGGGATCCTACGAGCAGTACTTC. Protein sequence: CASSHTEGSYEQYF.

CDR3 DNA: TGTGCCAGCAGCTTCCAGGCCACCTACGAGCAGTACTTC. Its protein is CASSFQATYEQYF. This sequence joins TRBV7-2 and TRBJ2-7; D is unresolved. This CDR3 has 13 residues. Germline V gene data show CDR1 as SGHTA and CDR2 as FQGNSA. V lost 3 bases to trimming and J lost 2 bases, with 8 bases between them. Looking up the rest from reference TRBV7-2 and TRBJ2-7 gives the full variable domain: GAGVSQSPSNKVTEKGKDVELRCDPISGHTALYWYRQSLGQGLEFLIYFQGNSAPDKSGLPSDRFSAERTGGSVSTLTIQRTQQEDSAVYLCASSFQATYEQYFGPGTRLTVT.

This CDR3 is CASSHPRASYSYEQYF. The CDR3 DNA is TGCGCCAGCAGCCACCCCCGGGCCAGCTACTCCTACGAGCAGTACTTC. V usage is TRBV4-3 and J usage is TRBJ2-7; D gene unclear. This CDR3 spans 16 amino acids. CDR1 and CDR2 from the germline V gene are LGHNA and YSLEER. The V and J ends lost 3 bases and 0 bases respectively, with 15 bases between them.

This clone was counted once. The J gene is TRBJ2-7, the V gene TRBV30; TRBD1 matches 9 bases. The CDR3 spans 13 residues. With V trimmed by 7 bases and J by 5 bases, 9 bases remained unmatched. CDR1 is GTSNPN, CDR2 SVGIG, per germline (reference sequence). The CDR3 nucleotides read TGTGCCTTGGGGCACAGGGGGCTAGACGAGCAGTACTTC. Its protein is CALGHRGLDEQYF.

The rearrangement links TRBV5-7 to TRBJ2-7; D unresolved. TRBV5-7 is classed as an ORF, of uncertain function. This CDR3 is 14 amino acids long. Trimming left V 0 bases short and J 2 bases short, with 9 bases between. CDR3 nucleotides: TGTGCCAGCAGCTTGGTTGTGAAAGCCTACGAGCAGTACTTC. Its protein is CASSLVVKAYEQYF.

The V gene is TRBV20-1, the J gene TRBJ2-5; no reliable D call. CDR3 length: 11 residues. V lost 3 bases and J 1 base, leaving 3 bases between the germline ends. Germline V gene lookup returns CDR1 DFQATT and CDR2 SNEGSKA (reference sequence). The CDR3: CSASFQETQYF. The CDR3 DNA follows: TGCAGTGCTAGTTTCCAAGAGACCCAGTACTTC.

Comments on this clone: Within the sample, other DNA sequences also encode this same CDR3. The rearrangement links TRBV7-2 to TRBJ2-7, with 8 nucleotides matching TRBD2. The CDR3 runs 14 residues. Germline lookup yields CDR1 SGHTA and CDR2 FQGNSA. J lost 3 bases, V lost 0 bases, and 1 base had no gene match. The CDR3 loop is CASSLASGSYEQYF. CDR3 in DNA: TGTGCCAGCAGCTTAGCGAGCGGGAGCTACGAGCAGTACTTC.

This clone was picked up a small number of times. This sequence joins TRBV7-6 and TRBJ1-1; D is unresolved. V was shortened by 5 bases and J by 0 bases, with 13 bases between the two germline ends. This CDR3 spans 15 amino acids. Germline V gene data show CDR1 as SGHVS and CDR2 as FNYEAQ. The CDR3 here is CASSRASLMNTEAFF. CDR3 sequence (DNA): TGTGCCAGCAGCCGAGCAAGTCTAATGAACACTGAAGCTTTCTTT.

The chain joins TRBV5-6 to TRBJ2-1, with D perhaps TRBD2 (6 bases). The CDR3 sequence is 16 residues long. V lost 3 bases and J 4 bases, leaving 17 bases between the germline ends. In germline, CDR1 is SGHDT, CDR2 YYEEEE. The CDR3 DNA follows: TGTGCCAGCAGCTGGTGGGCGGGGAGCCATTACAATGAGCAGTTCTTC. Residues: CASSWWAGSHYNEQFF.

V gene TRBV19 combines with J gene TRBJ2-1; TRBD2 aligns across 7 bases. This CDR3 comprises 15 residues. Germline V lookup: CDR1 LNHDA, CDR2 SQIVND (reference sequence). V dropped 9 bases and J dropped 2; count of bases not matched to a gene: 10. In DNA, the CDR3 is TGTGCCAGCGCCCAGCCAGCGGGACCCTACAATGAGCAGTTCTTC. Its translation is CASAQPAGPYNEQFF.

V usage is TRBV30 and J usage is TRBJ2-7; D is perhaps TRBD1 (5 bases). The CDR3 contains 11 residues. Germline lookup yields CDR1 GTSNPN and CDR2 SVGIG (reference sequence). V lost 3 bases, J lost 5 bases, and 8 bases lay in between. CDR3 in amino acids: CAWSAGNEQYF. The CDR3 DNA reads TGTGCCTGGAGCGCAGGGAACGAGCAGTACTTC. Supplemented by reference TRBV30 and TRBJ2-7, the full variable domain reads SQTIHQWPATLVQPVGSPLSLECTVEGTSNPNLYWYRQAAGRGLQLLFYSVGIGQISSEVPQNLSASRPQDRQFILSSKKLLLSDSGFYLCAWSAGNEQYFGPGTRLTVT.

Concerning this clone itself: Other DNA sequences in the sample encode the same CDR3. The rearrangement uses TRBV30 and TRBJ2-5; a possible D gene is TRBD2 (6 bases). The germline gives CDR1 GTSNPN, CDR2 SVGIG (reference sequence). V lost 3 bases to trimming and J lost 5 bases, with 7 bases between them. The CDR3 has 11 amino acids. CDR3 amino acids: CAWSAGETQYF. The CDR3 DNA sequence: TGTGCCTGGAGCGCGGGGGAGACCCAGTACTTC.

The chain combines TRBV5-1 with TRBJ2-3, with TRBD1 matching over 8 bases. This CDR3 region has 15 residues. Germline V CDR1 and CDR2: SGHRS, YFSETQ. Trimming took 4 bases from V and 5 from J; bases not matched to a gene: 9. The CDR3 DNA reads as TGCGCCAGCAGCACCGCAGGGGGCGCATTAGATACGCAGTATTTT. This translates into CASSTAGGALDTQYF.

The rearrangement links TRBV15 to TRBJ1-1; D remains unclear. The CDR3 covers 14 residues. Germline CDR1 is LNHNV and CDR2 is YYDKDF (reference sequence). Trimming left V 1 base short and J 0 bases short, with 6 bases between. CDR3 region: CATSRGPLNTEAFF. The CDR3 DNA follows: TGTGCCACCAGCAGAGGCCCCCTGAACACTGAAGCTTTCTTT. The complete variable domain, with remaining parts taken from reference TRBV15 and TRBJ1-1, reads DAMVIQNPRYQVTQFGKPVTLSCSQTLNHNVMYWYQQKSSQAPKLLFHYYDKDFNNEADTPDNFQSRRPNTSFCFLDIRSPGLGDTAMYLCATSRGPLNTEAFFGQGTRLTVV.

This clone appeared a single time. The chain combines TRBV5-4 with TRBJ1-2; maybe TRBD1 (6 bases). The germline gives CDR1 SGHNT, CDR2 YYREEE (reference sequence). V was pared by 4 bases and J by 5 bases, with 12 bases between. This CDR3 region has 13 residues. The CDR3 sequence: CASSPTGRYGYTF. The CDR3 bases are TGTGCCAGCAGCCCGACAGGTAGATATGGCTACACCTTC.

This sequence joins TRBV4-2 and TRBJ2-1; maybe TRBD2 (6 bases). Deletions cut 1 base from V and 4 bases from J, with 14 bases between. Per germline, CDR1 LGHNA and CDR2 YNFKEQ. The CDR3 runs to 16 residues. The DNA of the CDR3 is TGTGCCAGCAGCCAAGCCCGAGTCGGGGGTTACAATGAGCAGTTCTTC. Protein sequence: CASSQARVGGYNEQFF.

This clone has just a few counts. The chain combines TRBV9 with TRBJ2-1; D tentatively reads TRBD1 or TRBD2 (6 bases each). Deletions cut 3 bases from V and 5 bases from J, with 18 bases between. The germline gives CDR1 SGDLS, CDR2 YYNGEE. The CDR3 length is 16 residues. DNA of the CDR3: TGTGCCAGCAGCGAAGAAGGGGGGATGCGCCACAATGAGCAGTTCTTC. It yields the protein CASSEEGGMRHNEQFF. Full variable domain (rest looked up from reference TRBV9 and TRBJ2-1): DSGVTQTPKHLITATGQRVTLRCSPRSGDLSVYWYQQSLDQGLQFLIQYYNGEERAKGNILERFSAQQFPDLHSELNLSSLELGDSALYFCASSEEGGMRHNEQFFGPGTRLTVL.

V gene TRBV2 combines with J gene TRBJ1-1; D gene uncertain. Germline lookup yields CDR1 SNHLY and CDR2 FYNNEI. The ends were cut back, 4 bases at V and 11 bases at J, with 11 bases in the middle. This CDR3 is 11 amino acids long. CDR3 residues: CASSVRPRAFF. CDR3 sequence (DNA): TGTGCCAGCAGTGTAAGGCCTCGGGCTTTCTTT.

This CDR3 reads CASSLGTGASYEQYF. The CDR3 nucleotides read TGCGCCAGCAGCTTGGGGACAGGGGCTTCCTACGAGCAGTACTTC. The chain has TRBV5-1 and TRBJ2-7; TRBD1 matches at 9 bases. Losses at the gene ends were 0 bases for V and 1 base for J; bases not matched to a gene: 2. Germline V gene data show CDR1 as SGHRS and CDR2 as YFSETQ. The CDR3 has 15 residues.

The V call is TRBV4-2, the J call TRBJ2-1; D gene ambiguous. V dropped 1 base and J dropped 7 bases, with 8 bases sitting between them. This CDR3 has 13 amino acids. Germline V gene data show CDR1 as LGHNA and CDR2 as YNFKEQ. As DNA, the CDR3 is TGTGCCAGCAGCCAAGCCGTAGTTAATGAGCAGTTCTTC. It specifies CASSQAVVNEQFF.

CDR3 in DNA: TGTGCCAGCAGTTTCAACAGAGCCCCTGGAAACACCATATATTTT. It specifies CASSFNRAPGNTIYF. The V and J genes are TRBV6-6 and TRBJ1-3; D call uncertain. From germline, CDR1 is MNHNY and CDR2 SVGAGI (reference sequence). Trimming removed 4 bases at V and 2 bases at J, with 12 bases between. CDR3 length equals 15 residues.